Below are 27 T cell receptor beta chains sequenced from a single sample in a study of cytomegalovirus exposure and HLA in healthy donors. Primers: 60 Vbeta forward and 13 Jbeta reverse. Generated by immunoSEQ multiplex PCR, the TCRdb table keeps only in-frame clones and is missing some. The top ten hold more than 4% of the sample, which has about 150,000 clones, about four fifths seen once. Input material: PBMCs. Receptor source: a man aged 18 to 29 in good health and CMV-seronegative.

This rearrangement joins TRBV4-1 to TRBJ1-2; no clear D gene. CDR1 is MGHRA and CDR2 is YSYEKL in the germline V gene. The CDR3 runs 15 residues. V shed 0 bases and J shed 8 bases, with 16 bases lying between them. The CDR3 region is CASSQDRAGPGGYTF. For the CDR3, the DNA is TGCGCCAGCAGCCAAGATCGCGCAGGCCCGGGAGGCTACACCTTC.

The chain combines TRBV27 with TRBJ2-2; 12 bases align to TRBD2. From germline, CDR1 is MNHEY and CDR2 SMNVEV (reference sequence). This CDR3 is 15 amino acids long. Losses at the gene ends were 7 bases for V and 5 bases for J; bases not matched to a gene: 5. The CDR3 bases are TGTGCCAGCACTCAAACTAGCGGGGGGACCGGGGAGCTGTTTTTT. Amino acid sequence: CASTQTSGGTGELFF.

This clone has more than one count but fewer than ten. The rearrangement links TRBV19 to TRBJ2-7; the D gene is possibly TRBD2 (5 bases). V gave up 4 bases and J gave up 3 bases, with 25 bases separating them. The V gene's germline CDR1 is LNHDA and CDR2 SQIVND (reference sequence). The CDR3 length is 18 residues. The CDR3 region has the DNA TGTGCCAGTAGTACGCCCGGGGTGGGTGGAAGAGAAATCTACGAGCAGTACTTC. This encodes CASSTPGVGGREIYEQYF.

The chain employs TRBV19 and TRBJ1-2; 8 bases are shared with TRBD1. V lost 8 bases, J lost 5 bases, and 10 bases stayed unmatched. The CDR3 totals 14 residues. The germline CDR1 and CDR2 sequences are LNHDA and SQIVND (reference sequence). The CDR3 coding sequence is TGTGCCAGTTCCCCACAGGGGGTGATTTATGGCTACACCTTC. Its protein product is CASSPQGVIYGYTF.

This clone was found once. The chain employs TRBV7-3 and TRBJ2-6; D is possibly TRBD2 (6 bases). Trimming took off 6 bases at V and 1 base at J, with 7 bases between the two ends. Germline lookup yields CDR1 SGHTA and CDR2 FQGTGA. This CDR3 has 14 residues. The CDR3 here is CASREGSGANVLTF. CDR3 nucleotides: TGTGCCAGCAGGGAGGGGTCTGGGGCCAACGTCCTGACTTTC.

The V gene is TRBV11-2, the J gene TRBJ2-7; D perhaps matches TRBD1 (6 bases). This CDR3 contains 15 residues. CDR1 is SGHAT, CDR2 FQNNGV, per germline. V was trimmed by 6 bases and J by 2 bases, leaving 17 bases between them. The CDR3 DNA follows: TGTGCCAGCAGTTATGCTCCACAGGGCCCCTACGAGCAGTACTTC. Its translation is CASSYAPQGPYEQYF.

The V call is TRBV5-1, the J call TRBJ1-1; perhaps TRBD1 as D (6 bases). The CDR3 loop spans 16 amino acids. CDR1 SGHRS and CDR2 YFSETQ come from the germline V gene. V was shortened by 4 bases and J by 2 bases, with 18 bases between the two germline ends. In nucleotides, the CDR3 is TGCGCCAGCAGCCCCGGGGCCAGGGGTAATAACACTGAAGCTTTCTTT. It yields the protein CASSPGARGNNTEAFF.

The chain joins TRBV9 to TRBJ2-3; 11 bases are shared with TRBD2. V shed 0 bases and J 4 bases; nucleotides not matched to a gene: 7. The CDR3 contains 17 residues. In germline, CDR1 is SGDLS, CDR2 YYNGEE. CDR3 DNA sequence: TGTGCCAGCAGCGTAGATCTAGCGGGAGGCCTCGCAGATACGCAGTATTTT. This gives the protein CASSVDLAGGLADTQYF.

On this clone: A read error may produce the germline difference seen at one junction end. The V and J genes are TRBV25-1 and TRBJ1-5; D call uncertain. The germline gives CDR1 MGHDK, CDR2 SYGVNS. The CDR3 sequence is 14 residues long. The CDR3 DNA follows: TGTGCCAGCAGTGTAATGGTTAGCGATCAGCCCCAGCATTTT. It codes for CASSVMVSDQPQHF.

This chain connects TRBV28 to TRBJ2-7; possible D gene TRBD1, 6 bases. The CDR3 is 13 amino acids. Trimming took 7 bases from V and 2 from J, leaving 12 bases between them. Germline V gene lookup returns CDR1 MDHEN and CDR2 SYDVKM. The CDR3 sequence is CASTRQEPYEQYF. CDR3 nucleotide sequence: TGTGCCAGCACCCGACAGGAACCCTACGAGCAGTACTTC.

The CDR3 nucleotides read TGTGCCAGCAGTTACATGGGACTAGCGGGAGGGAATGAGCAGTTCTTC. Translated: CASSYMGLAGGNEQFF. The chain recombines TRBV6-5 with TRBJ2-1, with TRBD2 matching 16 bases. The CDR3 covers 16 residues. Germline values: CDR1 MNHEY, CDR2 SVGAGI. Trimming cost V 2 bases and J 7 bases; bases outside gene matches: 2.

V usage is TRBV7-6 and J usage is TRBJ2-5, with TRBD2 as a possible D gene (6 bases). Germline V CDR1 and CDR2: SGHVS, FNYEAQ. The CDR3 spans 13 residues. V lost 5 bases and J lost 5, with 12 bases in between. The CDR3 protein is CASSLSGWETQYF. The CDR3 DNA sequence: TGTGCCAGCAGCCTTAGCGGATGGGAGACCCAGTACTTC.

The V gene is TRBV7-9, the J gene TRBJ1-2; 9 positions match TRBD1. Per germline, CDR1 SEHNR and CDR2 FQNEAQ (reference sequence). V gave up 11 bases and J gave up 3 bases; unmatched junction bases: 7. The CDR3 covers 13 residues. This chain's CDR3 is CAGGTGRDYGYTF. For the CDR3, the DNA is TGTGCCGGCGGGACAGGGAGGGACTATGGCTACACCTTC. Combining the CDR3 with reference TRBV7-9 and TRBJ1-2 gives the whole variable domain DTGVSQNPRHKITKRGQNVTFRCDPISEHNRLYWYRQTLGQGPEFLTYFQNEAQLEKSRLLSDRFSAERPKGSFSTLEIQRTEQGDSAMYLCAGGTGRDYGYTFGSGTRLTVV.

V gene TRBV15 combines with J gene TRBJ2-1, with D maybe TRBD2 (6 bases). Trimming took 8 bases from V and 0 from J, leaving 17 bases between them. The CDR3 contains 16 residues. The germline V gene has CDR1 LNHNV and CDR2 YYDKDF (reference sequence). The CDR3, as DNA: TGTGCCACCGCAGGGAGGCGCCTAAGCTCCTACAATGAGCAGTTCTTC. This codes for CATAGRRLSSYNEQFF.

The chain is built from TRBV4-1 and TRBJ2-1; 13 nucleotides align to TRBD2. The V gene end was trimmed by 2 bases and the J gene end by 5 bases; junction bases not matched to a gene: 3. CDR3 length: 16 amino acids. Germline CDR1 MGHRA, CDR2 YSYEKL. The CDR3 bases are TGCGCCAGCAGCCAACGGGGACTAGCGGGACACAATGAGCAGTTCTTC. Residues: CASSQRGLAGHNEQFF.

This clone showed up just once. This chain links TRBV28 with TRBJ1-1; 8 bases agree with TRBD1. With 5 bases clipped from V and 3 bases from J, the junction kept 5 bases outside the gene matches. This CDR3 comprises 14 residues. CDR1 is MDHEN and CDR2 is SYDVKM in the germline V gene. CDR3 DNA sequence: TGTGCCAGCAGTAGACAGGGGTTTGACACTGAAGCTTTCTTT. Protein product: CASSRQGFDTEAFF.

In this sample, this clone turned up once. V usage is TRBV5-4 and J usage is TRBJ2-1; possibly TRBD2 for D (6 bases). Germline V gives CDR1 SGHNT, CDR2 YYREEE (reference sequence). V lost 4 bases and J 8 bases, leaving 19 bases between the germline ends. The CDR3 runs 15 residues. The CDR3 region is CASSPRGDRSDEQFF. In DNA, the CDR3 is TGTGCCAGCAGCCCGCGGGGAGACAGATCCGATGAGCAGTTCTTC. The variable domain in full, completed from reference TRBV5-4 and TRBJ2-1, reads ETGVTQSPTHLIKTRGQQVTLRCSSQSGHNTVSWYQQALGQGPQFIFQYYREEENGRGNFPPRFSGLQFPNYSSELNVNALELDDSALYLCASSPRGDRSDEQFFGPGTRLTVL.

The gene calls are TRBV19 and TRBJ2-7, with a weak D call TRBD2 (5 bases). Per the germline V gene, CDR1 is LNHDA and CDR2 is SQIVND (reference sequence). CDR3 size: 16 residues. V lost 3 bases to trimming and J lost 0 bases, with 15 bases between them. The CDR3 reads CASSIQADSSSYEQYF. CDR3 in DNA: TGTGCCAGTAGTATCCAGGCGGACTCGAGCTCCTACGAGCAGTACTTC. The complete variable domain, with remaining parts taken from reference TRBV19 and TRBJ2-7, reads DGGITQSPKYLFRKEGQNVTLSCEQNLNHDAMYWYRQDPGQGLRLIYYSQIVNDFQKGDIAEGYSVSREKKESFPLTVTSAQKNPTAFYLCASSIQADSSSYEQYFGPGTRLTVT.

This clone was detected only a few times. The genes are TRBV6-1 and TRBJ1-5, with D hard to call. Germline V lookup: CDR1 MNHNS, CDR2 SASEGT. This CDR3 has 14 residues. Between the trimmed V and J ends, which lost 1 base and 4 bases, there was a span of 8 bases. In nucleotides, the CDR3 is TGTGCCAGCAGTGAAGGGGCCCCAAATCAGCCCCAGCATTTT. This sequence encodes CASSEGAPNQPQHF.

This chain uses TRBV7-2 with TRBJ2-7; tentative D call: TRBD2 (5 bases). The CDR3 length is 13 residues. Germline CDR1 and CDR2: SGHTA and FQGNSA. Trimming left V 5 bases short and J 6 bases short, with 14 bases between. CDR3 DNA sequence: TGTGCCAGCAGCGTGGACTCCGTTGGCGAGCAGTACTTC. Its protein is CASSVDSVGEQYF.

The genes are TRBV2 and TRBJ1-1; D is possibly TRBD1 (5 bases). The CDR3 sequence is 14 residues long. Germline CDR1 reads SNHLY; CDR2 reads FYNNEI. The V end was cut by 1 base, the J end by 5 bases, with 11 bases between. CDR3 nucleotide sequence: TGTGCCAGCAGTGAAGTGGGGCGGGAAACTGAAGCTTTCTTT. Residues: CASSEVGRETEAFF.

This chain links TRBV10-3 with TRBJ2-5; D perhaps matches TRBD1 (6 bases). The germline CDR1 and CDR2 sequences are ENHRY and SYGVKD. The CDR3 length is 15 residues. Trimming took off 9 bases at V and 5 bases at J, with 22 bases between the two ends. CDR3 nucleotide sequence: TGTGCCATTCGTACCCGGGACACCTCCGGGGAGACCCAGTACTTC. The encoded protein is CAIRTRDTSGETQYF.

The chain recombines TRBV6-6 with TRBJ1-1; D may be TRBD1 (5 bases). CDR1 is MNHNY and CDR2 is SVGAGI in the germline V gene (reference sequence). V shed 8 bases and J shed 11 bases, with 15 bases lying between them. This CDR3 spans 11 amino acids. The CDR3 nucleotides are TGTGCCAGCCGGGACTCCTTTGCGGCTTTCTTT. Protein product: CASRDSFAAFF.

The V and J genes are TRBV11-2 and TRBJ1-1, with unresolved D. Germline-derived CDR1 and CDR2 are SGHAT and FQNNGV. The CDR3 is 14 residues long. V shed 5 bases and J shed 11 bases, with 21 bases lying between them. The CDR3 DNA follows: TGTGCCAGCAGCCCTCGGGAGGCCCGAGAGGAGGCTTTCTTT. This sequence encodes CASSPREAREEAFF.

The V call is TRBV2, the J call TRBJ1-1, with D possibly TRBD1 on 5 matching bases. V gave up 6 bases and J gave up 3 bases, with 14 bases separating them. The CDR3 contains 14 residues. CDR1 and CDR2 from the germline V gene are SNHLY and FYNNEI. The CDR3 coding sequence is TGTGCCAGCAGCGCGGGGGGGACGTACACTGAAGCTTTCTTT. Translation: CASSAGGTYTEAFF.

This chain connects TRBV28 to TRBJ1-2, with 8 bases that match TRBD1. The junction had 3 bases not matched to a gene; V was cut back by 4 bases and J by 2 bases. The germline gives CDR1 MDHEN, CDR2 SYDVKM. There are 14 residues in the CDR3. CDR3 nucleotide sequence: TGTGCCAGCAGTTCGGGGACAGGCAACTATGGCTACACCTTC. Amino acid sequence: CASSSGTGNYGYTF.

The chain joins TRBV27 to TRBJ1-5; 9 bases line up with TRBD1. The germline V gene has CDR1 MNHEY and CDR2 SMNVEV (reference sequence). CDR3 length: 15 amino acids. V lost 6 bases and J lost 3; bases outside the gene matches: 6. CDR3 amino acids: CASSPGTGFNQPQHF. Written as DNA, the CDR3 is TGTGCCAGCAGCCCCGGGACAGGGTTCAATCAGCCCCAGCATTTT.